Below are 10 T cell receptor beta chains sequenced from a single sample in a study of blood T cell repertoires in COVID-19. The assay was immunoSEQ multiplex PCR, and TCRdb's table has in-frame clones only and misses some. The sample lists under 500,000 clones, 70% to 90% seen once, with approximately 2% in the top ten. The sequenced sample was PBMCs or T cells enriched from blood (not recorded which). These receptor sequences come from a woman under 30 with acute COVID-19.

This chain connects TRBV4-1 to TRBJ2-5, with 7 bases aligning to TRBD2. The CDR3 contains 16 residues. Germline loops: CDR1 MGHRA, CDR2 YSYEKL. The V segment lost 2 bases and the J segment 0 bases; nucleotides outside the gene matches: 6. The CDR3 reads CASSQLHLADQETQYF. CDR3 coding DNA: TGCGCCAGCAGCCAACTTCACCTAGCGGACCAAGAGACCCAGTACTTC.

The chain carries TRBV18 and TRBJ2-7, with 8 bases lining up with TRBD1. Germline V gives CDR1 KGHSH, CDR2 LQKENI. V was pared by 4 bases and J by 2 bases, with 7 bases of the junction left unmatched. The CDR3 is 15 amino acids. CDR3 in amino acids: CASSRGQGSTYEQYF. DNA for the CDR3: TGTGCCAGCTCACGAGGACAGGGAAGTACCTACGAGCAGTACTTC.

This chain links TRBV11-2 with TRBJ2-7; 7 bases match TRBD2. From germline, CDR1 is SGHAT and CDR2 FQNNGV. The trim removed 0 bases at V and 4 bases at J, leaving 6 bases unmatched. The CDR3 consists of 15 residues. The CDR3 nucleotides are TGTGCCAGCAGCTTAGATATGGGGAGGGGTTACGAGCAGTACTTC. Encoded protein: CASSLDMGRGYEQYF.

The chain is built from TRBV5-5 and TRBJ2-7, with 10 bases fitting TRBD2. CDR3 size: 16 residues. The V segment lost 2 bases and the J segment 7 bases; nucleotides outside the gene matches: 12. The germline CDR1 and CDR2 sequences are SGHKS and YYEKEE (reference sequence). CDR3 amino acids: CASSFASGSLSREQYF. CDR3 DNA sequence: TGTGCCAGCAGCTTCGCTAGCGGGAGTTTATCTCGTGAGCAGTACTTC.

The V gene is TRBV7-9, the J gene TRBJ1-5; tentative D call: TRBD1 (6 bases). V dropped 0 bases and J dropped 5 bases, with 14 bases sitting between them. The CDR3 is 16 amino acids. The germline CDR1 and CDR2 sequences are SEHNR and FQNEAQ (reference sequence). CDR3 protein: CASSLAGGGQYQPQHF. Here the CDR3 DNA reads TGTGCCAGCAGCTTAGCAGGCGGGGGCCAATATCAGCCCCAGCATTTT.

This sequence joins TRBV28 and TRBJ2-6; TRBD1 matches at 9 bases. CDR1 and CDR2 (germline): MDHEN, SYDVKM. The CDR3 loop spans 17 amino acids. V gave up 9 bases and J gave up 1 base; unmatched junction bases: 10. This CDR3 reads CASRPGQGNSGANVLTF. CDR3 in DNA: TGTGCCAGTCGACCGGGACAGGGTAATTCTGGGGCCAACGTCCTGACTTTC.

This clone was seen a handful of times. This chain links TRBV4-1 with TRBJ2-1; tentatively, D is TRBD1 (6 bases). Trimming took 7 bases from V and 4 from J, leaving 8 bases between them. The CDR3 spans 12 residues. Germline CDR1 MGHRA, CDR2 YSYEKL. This CDR3 reads CASTDRYNEQFF. The CDR3 DNA is TGCGCCAGCACAGACAGGTACAATGAGCAGTTCTTC.

The chain couples TRBV27 to TRBJ1-5; D perhaps matches TRBD1 (6 bases). Germline CDR1 is MNHEY and CDR2 is SMNVEV (reference sequence). The V and J ends lost 9 bases and 8 bases respectively, with 14 bases between them. This CDR3 comprises 12 residues. As DNA, the CDR3 is TGTGCCAGTACCACAGGGACTAAGCCCCAGCATTTT. Amino acids: CASTTGTKPQHF.

The genes are TRBV5-5 and TRBJ1-5, with 7 bases that match TRBD1. J gave up 3 bases and V 4 bases, and 7 bases lay outside the gene matches. The CDR3 runs to 15 residues. Germline V gene sequence: CDR1 SGHKS, CDR2 YYEKEE (reference sequence). CDR3 DNA sequence: TGTGCCAGCAGCCCCCGACAGGGCTACAATCAGCCCCAGCATTTT. Its translation: CASSPRQGYNQPQHF.

The chain links TRBV28 to TRBJ2-7; 7 bases line up with TRBD2. Germline values: CDR1 MDHEN, CDR2 SYDVKM. The V and J ends lost 3 bases and 2 bases, in that order; junction bases with no gene match: 10. The CDR3 spans 16 residues. Written as DNA, the CDR3 is TGTGCCAGCAGTTTCCAAAAGGGCGGGGGTCCCTACGAGCAGTACTTC. Translation gives CASSFQKGGGPYEQYF.